This T cell receptor beta chain is from a study of beta chain features in type 1 diabetes. Findings and caveats of the study: Significant though moderate, a shortening of TCRB CDR3s appeared in all four CD4+ subsets of Type 1 diabetes patients.

As for this clone: Its specificity is unknown.

Trimming cost V 7 bases and J 4 bases; bases outside gene matches: 9. This CDR3 is 15 amino acids long. Germline V gene sequence: CDR1 SGHRS, CDR2 YFSETQ. Since all of the isolated RNA was reverse transcribed, expressed TCRB transcripts were what got sequenced. Measured with immunoSEQ multiplex PCR; TCRdb has only the in-frame clones, and not every one. Seen here are 640,000 or so clones, around 15% observed once, and the top ten hold less than 0.025%. The V and J genes are TRBV5-1 and TRBJ2-1, with 9 nucleotides matching TRBD2. The TCR comes from a man in his late teens or twenties with type 1 diabetes. The sequencing input was naive CD4+ T cells from blood. The CDR3 DNA sequence: TGCGCCAGCTCACTAAAGCGGGGGGTATACAATGAGCAGTTCTTC. Amino acids: CASSLKRGVYNEQFF.